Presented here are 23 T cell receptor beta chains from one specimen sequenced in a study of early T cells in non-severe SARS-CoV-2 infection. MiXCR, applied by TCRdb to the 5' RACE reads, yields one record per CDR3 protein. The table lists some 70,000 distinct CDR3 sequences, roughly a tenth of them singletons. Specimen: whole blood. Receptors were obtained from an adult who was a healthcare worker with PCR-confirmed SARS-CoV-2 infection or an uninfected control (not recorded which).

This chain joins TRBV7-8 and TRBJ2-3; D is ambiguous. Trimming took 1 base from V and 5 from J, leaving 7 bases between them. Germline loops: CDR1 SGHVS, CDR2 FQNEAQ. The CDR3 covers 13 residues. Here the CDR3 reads CASSLGALDTQYF. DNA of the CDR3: TGTGCCAGCAGCTTAGGGGCTTTAGATACGCAGTATTTT. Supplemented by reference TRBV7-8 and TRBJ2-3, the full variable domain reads GAGVSQSPRYKVAKRGQDVALRCDPISGHVSLFWYQQALGQGPEFLTYFQNEAQLDKSGLPSDRFFAERPEGSVSTLKIQRTQQEDSAVYLCASSLGALDTQYFGPGTRLTVL.

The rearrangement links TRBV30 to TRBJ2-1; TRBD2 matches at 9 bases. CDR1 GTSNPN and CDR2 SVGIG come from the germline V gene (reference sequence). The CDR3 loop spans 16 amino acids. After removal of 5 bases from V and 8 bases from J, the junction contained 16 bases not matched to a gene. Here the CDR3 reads CAWLHPWAGGPYEQFF. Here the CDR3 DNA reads TGTGCCTGGCTACACCCTTGGGCGGGAGGGCCCTATGAGCAGTTCTTC.

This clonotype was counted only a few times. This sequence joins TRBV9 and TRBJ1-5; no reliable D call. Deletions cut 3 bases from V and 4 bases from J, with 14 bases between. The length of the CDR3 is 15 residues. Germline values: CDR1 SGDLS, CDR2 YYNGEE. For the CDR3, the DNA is TGTGCCAGCAGCGGGGTCCGGGAACCTAATCAGCCCCAGCATTTT. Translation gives CASSGVREPNQPQHF.

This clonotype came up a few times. The CDR3 here is CASSLTGGQTITDTQYF. The CDR3 DNA follows: TGTGCCAGCAGCTTAACGGGGGGTCAAACAATCACAGATACGCAGTATTTT. The J gene is TRBJ2-3, the V gene TRBV11-2; TRBD2 agrees at 7 bases. The CDR3 has 17 residues. Germline V gene lookup returns CDR1 SGHAT and CDR2 FQNNGV. V was clipped by 2 bases and J by 2 bases; unmatched bases: 10.

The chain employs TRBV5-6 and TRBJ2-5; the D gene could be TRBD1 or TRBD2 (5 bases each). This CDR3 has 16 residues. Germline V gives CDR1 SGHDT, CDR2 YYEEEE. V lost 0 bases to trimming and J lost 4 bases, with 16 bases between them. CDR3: CASSLGLGEPRETQYF. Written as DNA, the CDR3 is TGTGCCAGCAGCTTGGGACTGGGGGAACCAAGAGAGACCCAGTACTTC.

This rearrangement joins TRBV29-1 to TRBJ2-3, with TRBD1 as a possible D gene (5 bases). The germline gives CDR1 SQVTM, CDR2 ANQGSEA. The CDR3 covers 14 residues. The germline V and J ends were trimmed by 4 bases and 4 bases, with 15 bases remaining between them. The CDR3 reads CSVGMTLRADTQYF. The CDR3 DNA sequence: TGCAGCGTTGGGATGACACTCAGGGCAGATACGCAGTATTTT.

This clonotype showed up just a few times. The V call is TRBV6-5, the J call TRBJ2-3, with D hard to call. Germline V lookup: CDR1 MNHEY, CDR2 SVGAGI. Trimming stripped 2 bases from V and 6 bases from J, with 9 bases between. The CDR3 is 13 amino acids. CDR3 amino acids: CASSYMGIDTQYF. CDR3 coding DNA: TGTGCCAGCAGTTACATGGGGATCGATACGCAGTATTTT.

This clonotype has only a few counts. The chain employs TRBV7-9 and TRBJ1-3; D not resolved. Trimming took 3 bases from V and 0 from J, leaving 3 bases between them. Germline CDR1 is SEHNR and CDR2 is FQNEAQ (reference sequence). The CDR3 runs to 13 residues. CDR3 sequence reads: CASSFLSGNTIYF. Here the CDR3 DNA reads TGTGCCAGCAGCTTTCTCTCTGGAAACACCATATATTTT.

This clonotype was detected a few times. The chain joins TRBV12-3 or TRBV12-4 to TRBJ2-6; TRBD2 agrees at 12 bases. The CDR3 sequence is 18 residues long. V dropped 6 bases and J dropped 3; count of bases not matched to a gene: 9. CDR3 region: CASSQGTSGFNGANVLTF. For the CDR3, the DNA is TGTGCCAGCAGCCAGGGGACTAGCGGGTTCAATGGGGCCAACGTCCTGACTTTC.

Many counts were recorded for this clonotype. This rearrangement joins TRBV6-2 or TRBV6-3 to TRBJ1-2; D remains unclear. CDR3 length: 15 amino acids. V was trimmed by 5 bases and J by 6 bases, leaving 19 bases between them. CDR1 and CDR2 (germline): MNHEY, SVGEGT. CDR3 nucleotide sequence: TGTGCCAGCAGTATTACGTGGGGATCAATGGATGGCTACACCTTC. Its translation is CASSITWGSMDGYTF.

As DNA, the CDR3 is TGCAGCGTTGATAGGCAGACCACAGATACGCAGTATTTT. It encodes CSVDRQTTDTQYF. The chain combines TRBV29-1 with TRBJ2-3; D unclear. V was cut by 3 bases and J by 2 bases, with 9 bases left in between. This CDR3 region has 13 residues. The germline gives CDR1 SQVTM, CDR2 ANQGSEA.

CDR3 DNA: TGTGCCAGCAGGGGCAACAACTATGGCTACACCTTC. Translation: CASRGNNYGYTF. The V call is TRBV28, the J call TRBJ1-2, with D hard to call. The CDR3 length is 12 residues. CDR1 is MDHEN and CDR2 is SYDVKM in the germline V gene. V shed 6 bases and J shed 2 bases, with 7 bases lying between them.

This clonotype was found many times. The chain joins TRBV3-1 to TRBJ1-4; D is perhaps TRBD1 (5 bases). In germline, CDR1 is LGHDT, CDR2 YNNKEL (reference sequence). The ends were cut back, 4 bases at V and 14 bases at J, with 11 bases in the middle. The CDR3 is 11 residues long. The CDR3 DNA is TGTGCCAGCAGCCTGTCCGGGACGCTGTTTTTT. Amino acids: CASSLSGTLFF. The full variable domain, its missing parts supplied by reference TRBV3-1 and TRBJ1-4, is DTAVSQTPKYLVTQMGNDKSIKCEQNLGHDTMYWYKQDSKKFLKIMFSYNNKELIINETVPNRFSPKSPDKAHLNLHINSLELGDSAVYFCASSLSGTLFFGSGTQLSVL.

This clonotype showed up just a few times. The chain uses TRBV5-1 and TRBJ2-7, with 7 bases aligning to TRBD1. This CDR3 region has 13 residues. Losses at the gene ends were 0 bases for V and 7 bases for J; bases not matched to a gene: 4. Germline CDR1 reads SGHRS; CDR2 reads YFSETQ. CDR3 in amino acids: CASSLGAGGEQYF. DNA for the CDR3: TGCGCCAGCAGCTTGGGGGCAGGGGGAGAGCAGTACTTC.

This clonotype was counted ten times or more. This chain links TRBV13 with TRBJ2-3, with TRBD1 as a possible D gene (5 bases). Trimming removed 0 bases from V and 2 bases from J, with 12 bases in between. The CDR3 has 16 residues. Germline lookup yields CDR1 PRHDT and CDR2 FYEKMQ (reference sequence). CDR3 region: CASSLGTGAPTDTQYF. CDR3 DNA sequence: TGTGCCAGCAGCTTAGGAACAGGCGCCCCCACAGATACGCAGTATTTT.

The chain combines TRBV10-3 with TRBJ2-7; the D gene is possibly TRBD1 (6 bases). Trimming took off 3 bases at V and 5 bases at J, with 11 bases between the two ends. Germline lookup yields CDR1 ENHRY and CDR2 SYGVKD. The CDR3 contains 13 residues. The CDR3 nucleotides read TGTGCCATCAGTGACCAGGGGCGGAACGAGCAGTACTTC. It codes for CAISDQGRNEQYF.

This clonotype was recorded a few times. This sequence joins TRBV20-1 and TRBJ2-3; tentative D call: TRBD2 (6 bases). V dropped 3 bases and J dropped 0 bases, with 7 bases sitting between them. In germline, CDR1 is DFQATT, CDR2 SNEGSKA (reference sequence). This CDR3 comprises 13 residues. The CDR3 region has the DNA TGCAGTGCTAGCGGGGGAAGCACAGATACGCAGTATTTT. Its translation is CSASGGSTDTQYF.

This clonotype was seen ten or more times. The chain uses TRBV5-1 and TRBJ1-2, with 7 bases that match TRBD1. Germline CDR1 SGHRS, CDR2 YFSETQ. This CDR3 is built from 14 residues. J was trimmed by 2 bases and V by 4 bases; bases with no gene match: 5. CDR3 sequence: CASSPRQGNYGYTF. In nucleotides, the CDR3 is TGCGCCAGCAGCCCGAGACAGGGCAACTATGGCTACACCTTC.

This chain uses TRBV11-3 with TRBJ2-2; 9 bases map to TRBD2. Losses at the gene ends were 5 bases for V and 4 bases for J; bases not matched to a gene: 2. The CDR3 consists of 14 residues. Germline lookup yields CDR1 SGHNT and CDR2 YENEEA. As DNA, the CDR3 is TGTGCCAGCAGCCGTAGCGGGAGCACCGGGGAGCTGTTTTTT. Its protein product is CASSRSGSTGELFF.

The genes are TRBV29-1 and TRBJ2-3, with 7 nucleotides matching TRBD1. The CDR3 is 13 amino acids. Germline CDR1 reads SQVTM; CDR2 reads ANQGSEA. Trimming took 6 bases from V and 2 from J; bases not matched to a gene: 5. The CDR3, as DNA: TGCAGCGTGACAGGGCGGTCCACAGATACGCAGTATTTT. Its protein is CSVTGRSTDTQYF.

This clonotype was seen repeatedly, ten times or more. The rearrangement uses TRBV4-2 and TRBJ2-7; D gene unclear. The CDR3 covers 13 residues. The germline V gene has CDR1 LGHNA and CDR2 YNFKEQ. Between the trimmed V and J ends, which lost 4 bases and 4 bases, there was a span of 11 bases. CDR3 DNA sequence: TGTGCCAGCAGCCTGTCTGCACTTTACGAGCAGTACTTC. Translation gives CASSLSALYEQYF.

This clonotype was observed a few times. The CDR3 nucleotides read TGCGCCAGCAGCCAGACTAGCCCGAGCTCCTACAATGAGCAGTTCTTC. Protein product: CASSQTSPSSYNEQFF. The chain has TRBV4-3 and TRBJ2-1; 7 bases are a match to TRBD2. The CDR3 covers 16 residues. Per germline, CDR1 LGHNA and CDR2 YSLEER. The trim removed 3 bases at V and 0 bases at J, leaving 5 bases unmatched.

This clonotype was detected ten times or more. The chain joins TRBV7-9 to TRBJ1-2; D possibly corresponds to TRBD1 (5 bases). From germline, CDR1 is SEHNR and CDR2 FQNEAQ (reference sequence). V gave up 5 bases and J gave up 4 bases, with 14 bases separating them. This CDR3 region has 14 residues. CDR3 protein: CASSPLRGLYGYTF. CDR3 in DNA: TGTGCCAGCAGCCCATTGAGGGGACTCTATGGCTACACCTTC.